A single sample gave rise to the 25 T cell receptor beta chains below, sequenced in a study of T-cell reconstitution after alpha-beta-depleted transplantation in children. Using unique molecular identifiers, the investigators prepared the TCRbeta library. MiXCR, run by TCRdb on the PCR reads, gives a single entry per CDR3 protein. The sample lists approximately 800,000 distinct CDR3 sequences, roughly 16% occurring once. This sample comprised PBMCs, mostly from graft donor cells, obtained 360 days after TCRalphabeta/CD19-depleted stem cell transplant. These TCRs come from a male patient under 18 who had a stem cell transplant for acute lymphoblastic leukemia, so the T cells may come from the graft donor.

This clonotype was observed a handful of times. The J gene is TRBJ2-6, the V gene TRBV29-1; D remains ambiguous. The CDR3 is 14 residues long. Germline V gene sequence: CDR1 SQVTM, CDR2 ANQGSEA. The ends were cut back, 3 bases at V and 3 bases at J, with 9 bases in the middle. As DNA, the CDR3 is TGCAGCGTTGAGGACCGCCTTGGGGCCAACGTCCTGACTTTC. It specifies CSVEDRLGANVLTF.

This clonotype was seen ten or more times. The V gene is TRBV12-3 or TRBV12-4, the J gene TRBJ1-6; D is undetermined. This CDR3 is built from 13 residues. Trimming removed 6 bases at V and 9 bases at J, with 12 bases between. CDR3 sequence reads: CASRPLGLSPLHF. CDR3 DNA: TGTGCCAGCAGGCCCCTTGGGCTTTCACCCCTCCACTTT.

The V and J genes are TRBV9 and TRBJ2-7, with D unclear. CDR1 SGDLS and CDR2 YYNGEE come from the germline V gene. The V end was cut by 1 base, the J end by 0 bases, with 14 bases between. CDR3 size: 16 residues. The CDR3 bases are TGTGCCAGCAGCGTAACAGCTGGCTCCGTCTCCTACGAGCAGTACTTC. Residues: CASSVTAGSVSYEQYF.

This clonotype appeared many times. The chain has TRBV14 and TRBJ2-1, with D uncertain. Looked up from germline, CDR1 is SGHDN and CDR2 is FVKESK. Trimming took off 6 bases at V and 9 bases at J, with 9 bases between the two ends. CDR3 length: 11 residues. Here the CDR3 reads CASRGWGEQFF. The DNA of the CDR3 is TGTGCCAGCAGGGGTTGGGGTGAGCAGTTCTTC.

This clonotype has a handful of counts. The CDR3 spells CASHRANYGYTF. As DNA, the CDR3 is TGTGCCAGTCACAGGGCTAACTATGGCTACACCTTC. The chain has TRBV2 and TRBJ1-2, with a tentative D call TRBD1 (6 bases). V lost 9 bases, J lost 0 bases, and 8 bases lay in between. The CDR3 contains 12 residues. CDR1 and CDR2 (germline): SNHLY, FYNNEI.

The chain is built from TRBV7-9 and TRBJ2-5; a possible D gene is TRBD1 (5 bases). Germline CDR1 reads SEHNR; CDR2 reads FQNEAQ (reference sequence). V lost 1 base, J lost 7 bases, and 10 bases lay in between. The CDR3 extends over 13 amino acids. The DNA of the CDR3 is TGTGCCAGCAGCTTAGGGGGCTACGTGACCCAGTACTTC. Its protein product is CASSLGGYVTQYF.

The chain employs TRBV6-2 or TRBV6-3 and TRBJ2-7, with 13 bases matching TRBD2. V lost 6 bases to trimming and J lost 2 bases; unmatched junction nucleotides: 10. Germline CDR1 MNHEY, CDR2 SVGEGT. This CDR3 has 17 residues. DNA for the CDR3: TGTGCCAGCAGACGTTATCCGGGACTAGCGGGAACCTACGAGCAGTACTTC. Translating gives CASRRYPGLAGTYEQYF.

This clonotype has ten or more counts. The CDR3 region is CASSSLAGDYNEQFF. CDR3 coding DNA: TGCGCCAGCAGCTCACTAGCGGGAGATTACAATGAGCAGTTCTTC. The chain uses TRBV5-1 and TRBJ2-1, with TRBD2 matching 11 bases. CDR1 is SGHRS, CDR2 YFSETQ, per germline. The length of the CDR3 is 15 residues. With 3 bases clipped from V and 4 bases from J, the junction kept 3 bases outside the gene matches.

This clonotype was recorded many times. The chain links TRBV5-1 to TRBJ2-7, with a possible D match to TRBD2 (6 bases). Germline values: CDR1 SGHRS, CDR2 YFSETQ. The V gene lost 0 bases and the J gene lost 4 bases, with 14 bases spanning the gap. The CDR3 consists of 15 residues. The CDR3 protein is CASSLGGGSVYEQYF. The DNA of the CDR3 is TGCGCCAGCAGCTTGGGGGGAGGATCCGTGTACGAGCAGTACTTC.

The chain joins TRBV7-9 to TRBJ1-1; the D is unclear. The CDR3 contains 14 residues. V lost 2 bases and J lost 8, with 15 bases in between. CDR1 and CDR2 (germline): SEHNR, FQNEAQ (reference sequence). CDR3 region: CASSLRMRANEAFF. The DNA for the CDR3 is TGTGCCAGCAGCTTACGTATGAGGGCTAACGAAGCTTTCTTT.

This clonotype was picked up a small number of times. The rearrangement joins TRBV4-2 to TRBJ2-1; maybe TRBD2 (8 bases). Trimming removed 1 base from V and 8 bases from J, with 18 bases in between. The CDR3 has 16 residues. Germline loops: CDR1 LGHNA, CDR2 YNFKEQ. Here the CDR3 DNA reads TGTGCCAGCAGCCAAGGGCAGGGACTAGGGGGCCATGAGCAGTTCTTC. Its protein product is CASSQGQGLGGHEQFF.

This clonotype was recorded a few times. CDR3 amino acids: CASSKGKGVQRAERPTYEQYF. In nucleotides, the CDR3 is TGTGCCAGCAGCAAAGGAAAAGGCGTACAGAGGGCGGAGAGACCGACATACGAGCAGTACTTC. The V call is TRBV21-1, the J call TRBJ2-7; the table assigns TRBD1, which was not confirmed against the DNA. TRBV21-1 has pseudogene status. The CDR3 sequence is 21 residues long.

The V gene is TRBV18, the J gene TRBJ1-6; the match to TRBD1 covers 8 bases. Germline V gives CDR1 KGHSH, CDR2 LQKENI. The V gene end was trimmed by 3 bases and the J gene end by 3 bases; junction bases not matched to a gene: 10. The CDR3 has 18 amino acids. The CDR3 spells CASSPRTGSPIYNSPLHF. Here the CDR3 DNA reads TGTGCCAGCTCACCTCGGACAGGGAGCCCTATCTATAATTCACCCCTCCACTTT.

This clonotype showed up just a few times. J is TRBJ2-7 and V is TRBV12-3 or TRBV12-4; D ambiguous. The CDR3 totals 14 residues. The germline V and J ends were trimmed by 5 bases and 0 bases, with 11 bases remaining between them. CDR3 DNA: TGTGCCAGCAGTACATTATTCCTCTCCTACGAGCAGTACTTC. It is translated as CASSTLFLSYEQYF.

CDR3 nucleotide sequence: TGTGCCAGCAGCAAACCGGGACTAGCAGAAAGCACAGATACGCAGTATTTT. This translates into CASSKPGLAESTDTQYF. The chain combines TRBV7-9 with TRBJ2-3, with 9 bases aligning to TRBD2. The V segment lost 5 bases and the J segment 0 bases; nucleotides outside the gene matches: 9. Germline values: CDR1 SEHNR, CDR2 FQNEAQ (reference sequence). CDR3 length equals 17 residues.

The genes are TRBV2 and TRBJ2-3; unclear D gene. The CDR3 is 16 amino acids. Germline V gene lookup returns CDR1 SNHLY and CDR2 FYNNEI. Trimming removed 0 bases from V and 4 bases from J, with 14 bases in between. The CDR3 loop reads CASSEAPARSADTQYF. The CDR3 coding sequence is TGTGCCAGCAGTGAAGCGCCGGCCAGGAGCGCAGATACGCAGTATTTT.

This clonotype was picked up a small number of times. The chain carries TRBV4-1 and TRBJ1-1; TRBD1 is a possible D gene (5 bases). The CDR3 is 13 residues long. Trimming stripped 0 bases from V and 11 bases from J, with 13 bases between. Germline V gene data show CDR1 as MGHRA and CDR2 as YSYEKL. CDR3 in DNA: TGCGCCAGCAGCCAAGATGCGAGGGAGGGGGCTTTCTTT. Translating it yields CASSQDAREGAFF.

This clonotype was seen only a few times. CDR3 residues: CASSPGRIIAEQYF. The CDR3 nucleotides are TGCGCCAGCAGCCCGGGGAGAATAATCGCCGAGCAGTACTTC. The chain has TRBV5-1 and TRBJ2-7, with a weak D call TRBD2 (5 bases). V lost 4 bases to trimming and J lost 6 bases, with 17 bases between them. Germline V gene data show CDR1 as SGHRS and CDR2 as YFSETQ. The CDR3 totals 14 residues.

This clonotype was recorded a few times. V usage is TRBV10-2 and J usage is TRBJ2-2; TRBD2 matches at 10 bases. Germline-derived CDR1 and CDR2 are WSHSY and SAAADI. V was clipped by 6 bases and J by 9 bases; unmatched bases: 10. The CDR3 extends over 15 amino acids. CDR3: CASSLAGGVFRELFF. The CDR3 region has the DNA TGCGCCAGCAGCTTAGCGGGAGGAGTTTTCCGGGAGCTGTTTTTT.

This clonotype was detected many times. The CDR3: CASSLTSAYNEQFF. The CDR3 nucleotides are TGTGCCAGCAGTCTGACTAGCGCGTACAATGAGCAGTTCTTC. The J gene is TRBJ2-1, the V gene TRBV6-1, with TRBD2 identical over 8 bases. J was trimmed by 4 bases and V by 5 bases; bases with no gene match: 4. Germline CDR1 reads MNHNS; CDR2 reads SASEGT. The CDR3 runs 14 residues.

The chain couples TRBV4-1 to TRBJ2-7, with a weak D call TRBD1 (6 bases). Trimming left V 0 bases short and J 2 bases short, with 17 bases between. Germline CDR1 reads MGHRA; CDR2 reads YSYEKL. The CDR3 runs 17 residues. This CDR3 is CASSQDSAAGTTYEQYF. The CDR3 nucleotides are TGCGCCAGCAGCCAAGATTCGGCGGCAGGGACAACCTACGAGCAGTACTTC.

The rearrangement joins TRBV15 to TRBJ2-1; tentatively, D is TRBD1 or TRBD2 (6 bases each). CDR1 is LNHNV and CDR2 is YYDKDF in the germline V gene (reference sequence). Trimming removed 1 base at V and 10 bases at J, with 17 bases between. The CDR3 has 15 amino acids. The CDR3 sequence: CATSRGTGARSEQFF. CDR3 coding DNA: TGTGCCACCAGCAGAGGAACGGGGGCGCGAAGCGAGCAGTTCTTC.

This clonotype was seen more than once but under ten times. The rearrangement joins TRBV29-1 to TRBJ2-7; no reliable D call. Germline V gene sequence: CDR1 SQVTM, CDR2 ANQGSEA. This CDR3 spans 11 amino acids. V was pared by 4 bases and J by 3 bases, with 7 bases between. The CDR3 sequence: CSVAQSYEQYF. CDR3 DNA: TGCAGCGTTGCACAGAGCTACGAGCAGTACTTC.

In this sample, this clonotype turned up a few times. The chain combines TRBV29-1 with TRBJ1-2; D might be TRBD1 (6 bases). The germline gives CDR1 SQVTM, CDR2 ANQGSEA. V was shortened by 8 bases and J by 4 bases, with 17 bases between the two germline ends. This CDR3 is built from 13 residues. CDR3 in amino acids: CSPYRGAGYGYTF. The CDR3 DNA is TGCAGCCCCTATCGGGGGGCAGGCTATGGCTACACCTTC. Combining the CDR3 with reference TRBV29-1 and TRBJ1-2 gives the whole variable domain SAVISQKPSRDICQRGTSLTIQCQVDSQVTMMFWYRQQPGQSLTLIATANQGSEATYESGFVIDKFPISRPNLTFSTLTVSNMSPEDSSIYLCSPYRGAGYGYTFGSGTRLTVV.

The chain carries TRBV18 and TRBJ2-7; D is unclear. There are 15 residues in the CDR3. Germline-derived CDR1 and CDR2 are KGHSH and LQKENI. Trimming removed 3 bases from V and 0 bases from J, with 12 bases in between. This chain's CDR3 is CASSPRPRPSYEQYF. In DNA form, the CDR3 reads TGTGCCAGCTCACCCCGCCCTAGACCCTCCTACGAGCAGTACTTC.